This T cell receptor beta chain was captured by sequencing in a study of blood T cells in healthy people across ages. The CDR3 totals 12 residues. Per germline, CDR1 DFQATT and CDR2 SNEGSKA (reference sequence). Concerning this clonotype: The junction shows a germline mismatch at one end, possibly a read error.

Sample-barcoded 5' priming and a J-beta primer mix drove a second PCR of 7 to 11 cycles. TCRdb recomputed calls from the 5' RACE reads with MiXCR, one row per CDR3 protein. The table lists 650,000 to 1,000,000 distinct CDR3 sequences, around 50% of them singletons. Sequences were obtained from blood. This sequence was found in a man of 80 years or more in good health. This rearrangement joins TRBV20-1 to TRBJ1-2, with D unresolved. In DNA form, the CDR3 reads TGTAGTGCTAGAGTCGACCACTATGGCTACACCTTC. Its translation: CSARVDHYGYTF.